The entry below describes one T cell receptor (beta chain). This CDR3 contains 15 residues. The V gene end was trimmed by 3 bases and the J gene end by 5 bases; junction bases not matched to a gene: 10. Germline V gene lookup returns CDR1 GTSNPN and CDR2 SVGIG (reference sequence). These data come from a study of cytomegalovirus exposure and HLA in healthy donors. The PCR was carried out with 60 Vbeta primers and 13 Jbeta primers. Profiling relied on immunoSEQ multiplex PCR, and the TCRdb table lists in-frame clones only, not all of them. The data contain under 200,000 clones, roughly two thirds of them singletons.

The chain is built from TRBV30 and TRBJ1-5, with 7 nucleotides matching TRBD1. The sequence was obtained from a woman aged 18 to 35 in good health and CMV-seropositive. Input material: PBMCs. The CDR3 protein is CAWRPPGGRDQPQHF. The CDR3 DNA sequence: TGTGCCTGGAGACCCCCAGGGGGAAGGGATCAGCCCCAGCATTTT.